These 17 T cell receptor beta chains were all obtained from the same sample, sequenced in a study of early stage breast cancer tumors. Measured with immunoSEQ multiplex PCR; TCRdb has only the in-frame clones, and not every one. The profile covers around 78,000 clones, with under 85% appearing a single time and roughly 3% taken by the ten largest. The sequencing input was blood. The receptors derive from a person between 60 and 70 years old with breast cancer.

This clone was recorded a few times. The V call is TRBV28, the J call TRBJ2-2; 7 nucleotides align to TRBD1. The CDR3 spans 16 residues. Trimming cost V 1 base and J 5 bases; bases outside gene matches: 7. Germline assignment: CDR1 MDHEN and CDR2 SYDVKM. The CDR3 bases are TGTGCCAGCAGTTTATCACCAGGGGGTTTTACCGGGGAGCTGTTTTTT. It yields the protein CASSLSPGGFTGELFF.

CDR3 amino acids: CASSNTGTGGTGELFF. CDR3 nucleotides: TGCGCCAGCAGCAACACCGGGACAGGGGGTACCGGGGAGCTGTTTTTT. The chain recombines TRBV5-1 with TRBJ2-2, with TRBD1 identical over 11 bases. Per the germline V gene, CDR1 is SGHRS and CDR2 is YFSETQ. Trimming cost V 4 bases and J 5 bases; bases outside gene matches: 7. CDR3 size: 16 residues.

The V call is TRBV27, the J call TRBJ1-1; D call uncertain. CDR1 and CDR2 from the germline V gene are MNHEY and SMNVEV (reference sequence). This CDR3 is built from 13 residues. Trimming took 4 bases from V and 0 from J, leaving 6 bases between them. CDR3 DNA: TGTGCCAGCAGTTCGGTTTTGAACACTGAAGCTTTCTTT. It is translated as CASSSVLNTEAFF.

The chain is built from TRBV4-1 and TRBJ2-3, with D uncertain. The CDR3 contains 14 residues. The germline CDR1 and CDR2 sequences are MGHRA and YSYEKL. V was pared by 4 bases and J by 2 bases, with 10 bases between. The CDR3 nucleotides read TGCGCCAGCAGCCGGGCCCTGAACACAGATACGCAGTATTTT. The encoded protein is CASSRALNTDTQYF.

V usage is TRBV6-6 and J usage is TRBJ2-2; 8 bases fit TRBD1. Germline V gene sequence: CDR1 MNHNY, CDR2 SVGAGI (reference sequence). J was trimmed by 7 bases and V by 4 bases; bases with no gene match: 11. The CDR3 is 16 amino acids. This CDR3 reads CASSFRTGKKGGELFF. CDR3 DNA: TGTGCCAGCAGTTTCCGGACAGGGAAGAAGGGCGGGGAGCTGTTTTTT.

The genes are TRBV25-1 and TRBJ1-1, with TRBD1 matching over 7 bases. The CDR3 totals 15 residues. V gave up 3 bases and J gave up 4 bases; unmatched junction bases: 8. Germline V gene data show CDR1 as MGHDK and CDR2 as SYGVNS. The DNA for the CDR3 is TGTGCCAGCAGTGATCTAGGACAGGATCGCACTGAAGCTTTCTTT. Protein sequence: CASSDLGQDRTEAFF.

The chain employs TRBV6-5 and TRBJ1-4; D is ambiguous. The CDR3 has 12 amino acids. Trimming stripped 6 bases from V and 8 bases from J, with 10 bases between. Per the germline V gene, CDR1 is MNHEY and CDR2 is SVGAGI. The CDR3 loop is CASSRAREKLFF. CDR3 nucleotides: TGTGCCAGCAGCCGGGCCCGAGAAAAACTGTTTTTT.

This chain links TRBV5-5 with TRBJ2-5; D call uncertain. Germline values: CDR1 SGHKS, CDR2 YYEKEE (reference sequence). The CDR3 is 13 amino acids. Trimming shortened V by 3 bases and J by 5 bases, and 11 bases separated the two germline ends. The CDR3 region has the DNA TGTGCCAGCAGCTCAATGAACGGGGAGACCCAGTACTTC. It is translated as CASSSMNGETQYF.

The chain couples TRBV10-3 to TRBJ2-2, with 8 bases matching TRBD1. The CDR3 sequence is 13 residues long. V was clipped by 7 bases and J by 5 bases; unmatched bases: 3. Germline V CDR1 and CDR2: ENHRY, SYGVKD. The CDR3 coding sequence is TGTGCCATCATCCGACAGGGGACCGGGGAGCTGTTTTTT. Protein: CAIIRQGTGELFF.

The chain couples TRBV2 to TRBJ1-4; 7 positions agree with TRBD1. CDR3 length equals 15 residues. CDR1 is SNHLY and CDR2 is FYNNEI in the germline V gene. Trimming took 5 bases from V and 7 from J; bases not matched to a gene: 10. The CDR3 protein is CASSQQTGIAEKLFF. CDR3 coding DNA: TGTGCCAGCAGTCAGCAGACAGGGATCGCTGAAAAACTGTTTTTT.

This chain uses TRBV14 with TRBJ1-4; D is uncertain. V dropped 1 base and J dropped 7 bases, with 16 bases sitting between them. This CDR3 has 16 amino acids. The germline V gene has CDR1 SGHDN and CDR2 FVKESK. CDR3 DNA: TGTGCCAGCAGCCAAGTAGGATCACGCAAGGGTGAAAAACTGTTTTTT. This codes for CASSQVGSRKGEKLFF.

This clone was seen only once. This chain joins TRBV9 and TRBJ1-5; D is perhaps TRBD1 (6 bases). Per germline, CDR1 SGDLS and CDR2 YYNGEE. V was trimmed by 4 bases and J by 0 bases, leaving 8 bases between them. The CDR3 extends over 14 amino acids. The CDR3 region is CASSPGASNQPQHF. The CDR3 nucleotides read TGTGCCAGCAGCCCAGGGGCTAGCAATCAGCCCCAGCATTTT.

The J gene is TRBJ1-1, the V gene TRBV2; no clear D gene. The length of the CDR3 is 12 residues. V lost 7 bases, J lost 3 bases, and 9 bases lay in between. Looked up from germline, CDR1 is SNHLY and CDR2 is FYNNEI. CDR3 sequence: CASKDPDTEAFF. In DNA, the CDR3 is TGTGCCAGCAAGGACCCGGACACTGAAGCTTTCTTT.

The chain carries TRBV9 and TRBJ2-7; TRBD1 matches 9 bases. Looked up from germline, CDR1 is SGDLS and CDR2 is YYNGEE. V dropped 0 bases and J dropped 4; count of bases not matched to a gene: 8. The CDR3 is 16 residues long. CDR3 protein: CASSVAPWTGDYEQYF. Here the CDR3 DNA reads TGTGCCAGCAGCGTAGCACCGTGGACAGGGGATTACGAGCAGTACTTC. Variable domain in full (rest from reference TRBV9 and TRBJ2-7): DSGVTQTPKHLITATGQRVTLRCSPRSGDLSVYWYQQSLDQGLQFLIQYYNGEERAKGNILERFSAQQFPDLHSELNLSSLELGDSALYFCASSVAPWTGDYEQYFGPGTRLTVT.

V gene TRBV6-4 combines with J gene TRBJ2-7; D could derive from TRBD1 or TRBD2 (5 bases each). This CDR3 spans 14 amino acids. Germline CDR1 and CDR2: MRHNA and SNTAGT. V was shortened by 6 bases and J by 1 base, with 13 bases between the two germline ends. The CDR3 spells CASRGRRGSYEQYF. The CDR3 nucleotides are TGTGCCAGCAGGGGACGACGAGGTTCCTACGAGCAGTACTTC.

This clone was seen a handful of times. The chain combines TRBV18 with TRBJ2-2, with D maybe TRBD2 (6 bases). Germline lookup yields CDR1 KGHSH and CDR2 LQKENI. The CDR3 spans 16 residues. V lost 2 bases and J 1 base, leaving 11 bases between the germline ends. The CDR3 DNA is TGTGCCAGCTCACCAATAGCGGACATGAACACCGGGGAGCTGTTTTTT. Translated, it gives CASSPIADMNTGELFF.

The CDR3 coding sequence is TGTGCCAGCAGCCCGCAGGGGAAACAGGACACTGAAGCTTTCTTT. Its protein product is CASSPQGKQDTEAFF. V usage is TRBV5-4 and J usage is TRBJ1-1; D might be TRBD1 (6 bases). The CDR3 consists of 15 residues. Trimming left V 4 bases short and J 3 bases short, with 16 bases between. Germline V gives CDR1 SGHNT, CDR2 YYREEE (reference sequence).